In this sample, the clone carrying this T cell receptor (beta chain) turned up a few times. This sample stems from a study of blood T cell repertoires in COVID-19. Seattle participants joined during active infection and were tracked over time. Sequencing used immunoSEQ multiplex PCR; TCRdb keeps in-frame clones, though not all of them. Among 300,000 to 350,000 clones listed, around 90% were seen once. The CDR3 loop spans 15 amino acids. Trimming removed 4 bases from V and 6 bases from J; junction bases left unmatched: 9. CDR1 SGHNT and CDR2 YYREEE come from the germline V gene (reference sequence). The rearrangement joins TRBV5-4 to TRBJ2-2; the match to TRBD2 covers 7 bases. Sequenced material: peripheral blood. This TCR came from a woman between 25 and 40 years old with COVID-19, enrolled during active disease. The CDR3 nucleotides read TGTGCCAGCAGCCGGACTAGGGCGACAGCCGGGGAGCTGTTTTTT. Translating it yields CASSRTRATAGELFF.